These 10 T cell receptor beta chains share one sample of origin, sequenced in a study of shared clonotypes between healthy human individuals (TCRdb year 2020). Library preparation employed the immunoSEQ multiplex PCR assay. This is the immuneACCESS table as TCRdb keeps it, with only in-frame sequences that have V and J called. A part of the clones is gone; compared with another copy, unresolved V genes explain less than half, and the rest is unexplained. In this sample the table shows fewer than 2.5 million clones, 93% of which occur a single time. Of the sample, about 0.38% is held by the ten largest clones. Material for sequencing was naive CD4+ T cells from PBMCs. According to the study, the label for this sample's cell subset or site signals: CD45RA+ positively selected. These receptors originate from a man between 18 and 35 years old in good health. Some clones in this sample may be carry-over from other donors' samples.

The J gene is TRBJ1-1, the V gene TRBV7-2; D remains unclear. Germline lookup yields CDR1 SGHTA and CDR2 FQGNSA. The CDR3 loop spans 15 amino acids. Trimming pared 4 bases from V and 0 bases from J, leaving 12 bases between. CDR3 DNA sequence: TGTGCCAGCAGCTCCCGAACTGCGGTGAACACTGAAGCTTTCTTT. Its protein is CASSSRTAVNTEAFF.

This CDR3 is CASSSAPGEYGYTF. CDR3 nucleotide sequence: TGCGCCAGCAGCTCCGCCCCAGGGGAGTATGGCTACACCTTC. The V and J genes are TRBV5-1 and TRBJ1-2; a weak D match, TRBD1 (6 bases). This CDR3 contains 14 residues. V was pared by 3 bases and J by 5 bases, with 14 bases between. In germline, CDR1 is SGHRS, CDR2 YFSETQ.

This chain links TRBV19 with TRBJ1-5; D gene uncertain. The CDR3 runs 13 residues. Germline V lookup: CDR1 LNHDA, CDR2 SQIVND (reference sequence). V lost 1 base and J 11 bases, leaving 12 bases between the germline ends. The CDR3 bases are TGTGCCAGTAGTATAGGTTCCGGGATAGCCCAGCATTTT. Its translation is CASSIGSGIAQHF.

This clone was counted once. Distinct nucleotide sequences in the sample also encode this CDR3. The chain uses TRBV6-5 and TRBJ2-1, with D perhaps being TRBD1 or TRBD2 (6 bases each). In germline, CDR1 is MNHEY, CDR2 SVGAGI. V shed 0 bases and J shed 0 bases, with 9 bases lying between them. The CDR3 is 16 amino acids. Written as DNA, the CDR3 is TGTGCCAGCAGTTACTCGAAGGGGGGCTCCTACAATGAGCAGTTCTTC. Amino acids: CASSYSKGGSYNEQFF.

J is TRBJ2-1 and V is TRBV7-3; 7 bases fit TRBD2. Germline V lookup: CDR1 SGHTA, CDR2 FQGTGA. CDR3 size: 15 residues. V lost 5 bases and J lost 4; bases outside the gene matches: 8. This CDR3 is CASSPHAGRYNEQFF. The CDR3 DNA follows: TGTGCCAGCAGCCCCCATGCCGGGAGGTACAATGAGCAGTTCTTC.

CDR3 region: CASSLVAGFQETQYF. CDR3 sequence (DNA): TGCGCCAGCAGCTTGGTGGCAGGGTTTCAAGAGACCCAGTACTTC. The V and J genes are TRBV5-1 and TRBJ2-5; TRBD1 might be the D (5 bases). The CDR3 length is 15 residues. Germline V gene lookup returns CDR1 SGHRS and CDR2 YFSETQ. V was pared by 0 bases and J by 2 bases, with 11 bases between.

V is TRBV9 and J is TRBJ2-1; 12 nucleotides line up with TRBD2. This CDR3 has 15 amino acids. V lost 4 bases and J lost 9; bases outside the gene matches: 8. Germline CDR1 SGDLS, CDR2 YYNGEE. The CDR3: CASSRETSGSGEQFF. CDR3 DNA sequence: TGTGCCAGCAGCAGAGAGACTAGCGGGAGTGGTGAGCAGTTCTTC.

The chain couples TRBV5-4 to TRBJ1-1; a possible D gene is TRBD1 (5 bases). Trimming stripped 3 bases from V and 3 bases from J, with 12 bases between. Germline V CDR1 and CDR2: SGHNT, YYREEE (reference sequence). This CDR3 comprises 14 residues. Here the CDR3 DNA reads TGTGCCAGCAGCTCCCCGGGGCCGTACACTGAAGCTTTCTTT. Encoded protein: CASSSPGPYTEAFF.

Concerning this clone itself: Other DNA sequences within the sample encode an identical CDR3. The rearrangement uses TRBV28 and TRBJ2-5; no reliable D call. The germline V and J ends were trimmed by 1 base and 2 bases, with 8 bases remaining between them. Germline-derived CDR1 and CDR2 are MDHEN and SYDVKM. This CDR3 comprises 14 residues. CDR3 in amino acids: CASSLSRVQETQYF. CDR3 bases: TGTGCCAGCAGTTTATCTCGCGTACAAGAGACCCAGTACTTC. Full variable domain (rest looked up from reference TRBV28 and TRBJ2-5): DVKVTQSSRYLVKRTGEKVFLECVQDMDHENMFWYRQDPGLGLRLIYFSYDVKMKEKGDIPEGYSVSREKKERFSLILESASTNQTSMYLCASSLSRVQETQYFGPGTRLLVL.

The rearrangement links TRBV5-5 to TRBJ1-5; D remains unclear. The germline V gene encodes CDR1 SGHKS and CDR2 YYEKEE (reference sequence). The CDR3 has 15 amino acids. The V end was cut by 1 base, the J end by 1 base, with 9 bases between. CDR3: CASSLRGNSNQPQHF. The CDR3 coding sequence is TGTGCCAGCAGCTTGCGAGGGAACAGCAATCAGCCCCAGCATTTT.